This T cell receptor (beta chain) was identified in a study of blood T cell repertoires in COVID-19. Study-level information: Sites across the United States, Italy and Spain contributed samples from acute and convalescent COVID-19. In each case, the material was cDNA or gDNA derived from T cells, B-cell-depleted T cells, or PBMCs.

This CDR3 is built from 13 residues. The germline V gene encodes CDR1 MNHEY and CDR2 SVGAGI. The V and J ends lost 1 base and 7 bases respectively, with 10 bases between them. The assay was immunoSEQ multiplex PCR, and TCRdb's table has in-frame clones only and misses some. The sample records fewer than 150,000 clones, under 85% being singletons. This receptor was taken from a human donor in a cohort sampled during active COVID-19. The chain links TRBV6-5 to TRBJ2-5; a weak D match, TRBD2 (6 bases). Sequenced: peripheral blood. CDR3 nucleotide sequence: TGTGCCAGCAGTTACTACCGGGGAGGGACCCAGTACTTC. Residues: CASSYYRGGTQYF.